Included here is one TCR beta chain sequence, with context. Trimming pared 10 bases from V and 4 bases from J, leaving 19 bases between. Germline lookup yields CDR1 ENHRY and CDR2 SYGVKD. The CDR3 runs 14 residues. Sequencing was performed with immunoSEQ multiplex PCR; in TCRdb, only in-frame clones are kept and a portion is missing. The sample contains around 140,000 clones, almost 70% of which appear only once. These data belong to a study of blood T cell repertoires in COVID-19. The sequencing input was peripheral blood. This rearrangement joins TRBV10-3 to TRBJ1-2, with D possibly being TRBD1 (6 bases). The receptor's source is a woman aged 70-85 years with acute or convalescent COVID-19. Here the CDR3 reads CATPSDRIGYGYTF. DNA for the CDR3: TGTGCCACCCCGTCCGACAGGATAGGCTATGGCTACACCTTC.